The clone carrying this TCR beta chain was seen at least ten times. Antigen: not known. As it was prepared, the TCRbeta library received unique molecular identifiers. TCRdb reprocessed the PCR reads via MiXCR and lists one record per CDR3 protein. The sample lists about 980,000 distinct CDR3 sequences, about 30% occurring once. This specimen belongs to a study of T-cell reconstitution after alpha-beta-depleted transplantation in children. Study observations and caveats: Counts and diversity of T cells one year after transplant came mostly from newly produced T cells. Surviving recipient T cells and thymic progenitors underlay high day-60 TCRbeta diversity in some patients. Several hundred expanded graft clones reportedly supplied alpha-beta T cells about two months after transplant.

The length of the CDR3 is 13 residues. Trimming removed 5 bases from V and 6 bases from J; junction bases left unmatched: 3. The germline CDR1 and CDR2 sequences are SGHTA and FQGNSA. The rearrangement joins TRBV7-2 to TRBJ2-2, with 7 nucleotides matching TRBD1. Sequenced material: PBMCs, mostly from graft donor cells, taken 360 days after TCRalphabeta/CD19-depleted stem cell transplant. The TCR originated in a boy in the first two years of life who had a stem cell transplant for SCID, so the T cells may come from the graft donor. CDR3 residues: CASSNRGPGELFF. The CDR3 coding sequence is TGTGCCAGCAGCAACAGGGGACCCGGGGAGCTGTTTTTT.